One and the same sample provided the 5 T cell receptor beta chains below, sequenced in a study of blood T cell repertoires in COVID-19. Sequencing was performed with immunoSEQ multiplex PCR; in TCRdb, only in-frame clones are kept and a portion is missing. The sample has roughly 260,000 clones; about 85% are singletons. Material for sequencing was peripheral blood. The receptors come from a woman aged 50 to 60 who had recovered from COVID-19.

This clone was observed at least ten times. The CDR3 nucleotides read TGTGCCACCAGCAGAGACCTCTCAGGCTATGGCTACACCTTC. Encoded protein: CATSRDLSGYGYTF. The chain joins TRBV15 to TRBJ1-2; D not certain. The CDR3 spans 14 residues. Germline values: CDR1 LNHNV, CDR2 YYDKDF (reference sequence). Trimming pared 0 bases from V and 4 bases from J, leaving 9 bases between.

Only one count was recorded for this clone. The rearrangement uses TRBV7-9 and TRBJ1-4, with D possibly being TRBD1 (6 bases). Per the germline V gene, CDR1 is SEHNR and CDR2 is FQNEAQ (reference sequence). Trimming stripped 2 bases from V and 8 bases from J, with 12 bases between. CDR3 size: 14 residues. CDR3 DNA sequence: TGTGCCAGCAGCTTACAGGGGCCATCAGAAAAACTGTTTTTT. Its protein is CASSLQGPSEKLFF.

The chain joins TRBV28 to TRBJ2-7, with TRBD1 as a possible D gene (6 bases). Germline V gives CDR1 MDHEN, CDR2 SYDVKM. V lost 7 bases to trimming and J lost 1 base, with 20 bases between them. The CDR3 extends over 16 amino acids. CDR3 nucleotides: TGTGCCAGCACTCCAAGGGACACCCTATCATCCTACGAGCAGTACTTC. It specifies CASTPRDTLSSYEQYF.

This chain links TRBV10-3 with TRBJ1-2, with 8 bases aligning to TRBD1. Germline-derived CDR1 and CDR2 are ENHRY and SYGVKD. J was trimmed by 3 bases and V by 4 bases; bases with no gene match: 10. This CDR3 region has 16 residues. CDR3: CAISGRISDRDYGYTF. The CDR3 DNA follows: TGTGCCATCAGTGGCCGGATTTCGGACAGGGACTATGGCTACACCTTC.

V gene TRBV15 combines with J gene TRBJ2-3, with TRBD2 as a possible D gene (6 bases). V was pared by 0 bases and J by 5 bases, with 15 bases between. Germline loops: CDR1 LNHNV, CDR2 YYDKDF (reference sequence). The CDR3 loop spans 16 amino acids. In nucleotides, the CDR3 is TGTGCCACCAGCAGAGAGGCTAGCGTGTGGTTAGATACGCAGTATTTT. Amino acids: CATSREASVWLDTQYF. Supplemented by reference TRBV15 and TRBJ2-3, the full variable domain reads DAMVIQNPRYQVTQFGKPVTLSCSQTLNHNVMYWYQQKSSQAPKLLFHYYDKDFNNEADTPDNFQSRRPNTSFCFLDIRSPGLGDTAMYLCATSREASVWLDTQYFGPGTRLTVL.